This T cell receptor beta chain was profiled in a study of blood T cell repertoires in COVID-19. On this clone itself: Germline and junction disagree at one end, which may indicate a read error.

TCRdb's copy holds only in-frame clones and misses some; the assay was immunoSEQ multiplex PCR. The table lists 100,000 to 150,000 clones, about 89% of them singletons. The CDR3 totals 13 residues. The sequence was obtained from a woman in her seventies with COVID-19, enrolled during active disease. J is TRBJ1-1 and V is TRBV12-3 or TRBV12-4; no firm D call. Sample: peripheral blood. CDR3 sequence: CASSLEMNAEAFF. In DNA form, the CDR3 reads TGTGCCAGCAGTCTCGAGATGAACGCTGAAGCTTTCTTT.